The rows below give T cell receptor beta chains drawn from one sample of a study of blood T cell repertoires in COVID-19. Assay used: immunoSEQ multiplex PCR; TCRdb lists only in-frame clones, some missing. This table holds around 310,000 clones, roughly 90% found once. Source material: peripheral blood. These receptors came from a woman aged 50 to 60 with active or convalescent COVID-19. Both conserved end residues are part of each CDR3. Fields, in order: clone size, D gene, J gene, V gene, CDR3 protein, CDR3 DNA. D genes are given only for firm matches. Clone size, where shown, is once, few, many, or a class for clones that have expanded.

>-|-|TRBJ1-4|TRBV29-1
CSARGGSSLNEKLFF
TGCAGCGCTAGGGGCGGGAGCTCGTTGAATGAAAAACTGTTTTTT
>-|-|TRBJ2-7|TRBV7-2
CASSSSQGSYEQYF
TGTGCCAGCAGCTCCTCACAGGGTTCCTACGAGCAGTACTTC
>-|-|TRBJ1-5|TRBV20-1
CSASSGQPQHF
TGCAGTGCTAGTAGCGGTCAGCCCCAGCATTTT
>-|-|TRBJ2-5|TRBV6-5
CASNGNGETQYF
TGTGCCAGCAACGGGAATGGAGAGACCCAGTACTTC
>-|TRBD1|TRBJ1-2|TRBV15
CAPIRDRAFSYGYTF
TGTGCCCCAATTCGGGACAGGGCTTTTAGCTATGGCTACACCTTC
>-|TRBD1|TRBJ2-7|TRBV5-1
CASSPGQAVPYEQYF
TGCGCCAGCAGCCCCGGACAGGCGGTCCCCTACGAGCAGTACTTC
>-|TRBD2|TRBJ2-7|TRBV13
CASSSRSGTSRYEQYF
TGTGCCAGCAGCTCACGCTCCGGGACTAGTAGGTACGAGCAGTACTTC
>-|-|TRBJ2-5|TRBV21-1
CASSKAGDRGLETQYF
TGTGCCAGCAGCAAAGCAGGGGACAGGGGGCTCGAGACCCAGTACTTC
>-|-|TRBJ1-6|TRBV6-6
CASSYSGVGVESPLHF
TGTGCCAGCAGTTACTCGGGTGTGGGAGTTGAATCACCCCTCCACTTT
>-|-|TRBJ2-7|TRBV7-2
CASSLYRGSYEQYF
TGTGCCAGCAGCTTGTACCGGGGTTCCTACGAGCAGTACTTC
>-|TRBD2|TRBJ2-7|TRBV4-3
CASSQDQRGGSGEQYF
TGCGCCAGCAGCCAAGATCAGCGGGGGGGCTCAGGTGAGCAGTACTTC
>once|TRBD1|TRBJ2-1|TRBV3-1/TRBV3-2
CASSQAPGQGSYNEQFF
TGTGCCAGCAGCCAAGCCCCGGGACAGGGTTCCTACAATGAGCAGTTCTTC
>once|-|TRBJ2-5|TRBV3-1/TRBV3-2
CASSQVGETQYF
TGTGCCAGCAGCCAAGTCGGGGAGACCCAGTACTTC
>-|-|TRBJ1-1|TRBV19
CASSIEGLGGTEAFF
TGTGCCAGTAGTATAGAGGGGTTGGGGGGTACTGAAGCTTTCTTT
>-|TRBD1|TRBJ1-5|TRBV7-2
CASSIDPGGKPQHF
TGTGCCAGCAGCATAGATCCAGGGGGCAAGCCCCAGCATTTT
>few|-|TRBJ1-1|TRBV5-1
CASSFSPDSNTEAFF
TGCGCCAGCAGCTTCTCACCCGACTCGAACACTGAAGCTTTCTTT
>once|TRBD2|TRBJ2-5|TRBV27
CASRSIGAGEETQYF
TGTGCCAGCCGATCTATAGGGGCGGGAGAAGAGACCCAGTACTTC
>-|-|TRBJ1-5|TRBV25-1
CASSERVAEPQHF
TGTGCCAGCAGTGAAAGAGTCGCCGAACCCCAGCATTTT
>-|TRBD2|TRBJ2-5|TRBV5-1
CASSGGRTSGSGETQYF
TGCGCCAGCAGCGGGGGGCGGACTAGCGGGAGTGGAGAGACCCAGTACTTC
>once|-|TRBJ1-1|TRBV19
CASTVSHRVWNTEAFF
TGTGCCAGTACCGTCTCTCACAGGGTCTGGAACACTGAAGCTTTCTTT
>-|-|TRBJ1-5|TRBV10-3
CAISEGGENQPQHF
TGTGCCATCAGTGAGGGAGGGGAAAACCAGCCCCAGCATTTT
>once|TRBD1|TRBJ1-4|TRBV30
CAWSVQGQGKLFF
TGTGCCTGGAGTGTACAGGGGCAGGGAAAACTGTTTTTT
>once|TRBD1|TRBJ1-5|TRBV25-1
CASSESRDSYSNQPQHF
TGTGCCAGCAGTGAGAGCCGGGACAGTTATAGCAATCAGCCCCAGCATTTT
>-|TRBD1|TRBJ2-2|TRBV6-6
CASSLHRTGANTGELFF
TGTGCCAGCAGTCTTCACCGGACAGGGGCGAACACCGGGGAGCTGTTTTTT
>-|-|TRBJ1-1|TRBV9
CASSITGFTEAFF
TGTGCCAGCAGCATAACAGGGTTCACTGAAGCTTTCTTT